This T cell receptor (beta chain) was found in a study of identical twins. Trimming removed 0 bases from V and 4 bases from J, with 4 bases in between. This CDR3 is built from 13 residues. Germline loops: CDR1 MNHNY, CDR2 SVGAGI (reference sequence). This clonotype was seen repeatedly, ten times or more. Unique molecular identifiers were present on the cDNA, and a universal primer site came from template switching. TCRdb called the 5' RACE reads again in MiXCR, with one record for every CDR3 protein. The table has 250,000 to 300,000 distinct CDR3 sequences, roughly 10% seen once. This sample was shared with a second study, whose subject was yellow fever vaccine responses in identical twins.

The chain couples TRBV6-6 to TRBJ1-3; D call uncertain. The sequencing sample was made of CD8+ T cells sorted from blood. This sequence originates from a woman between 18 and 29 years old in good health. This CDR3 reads CASSYSPGNTIYF. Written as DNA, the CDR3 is TGTGCCAGCAGTTACTCCCCCGGAAACACCATATATTTT.